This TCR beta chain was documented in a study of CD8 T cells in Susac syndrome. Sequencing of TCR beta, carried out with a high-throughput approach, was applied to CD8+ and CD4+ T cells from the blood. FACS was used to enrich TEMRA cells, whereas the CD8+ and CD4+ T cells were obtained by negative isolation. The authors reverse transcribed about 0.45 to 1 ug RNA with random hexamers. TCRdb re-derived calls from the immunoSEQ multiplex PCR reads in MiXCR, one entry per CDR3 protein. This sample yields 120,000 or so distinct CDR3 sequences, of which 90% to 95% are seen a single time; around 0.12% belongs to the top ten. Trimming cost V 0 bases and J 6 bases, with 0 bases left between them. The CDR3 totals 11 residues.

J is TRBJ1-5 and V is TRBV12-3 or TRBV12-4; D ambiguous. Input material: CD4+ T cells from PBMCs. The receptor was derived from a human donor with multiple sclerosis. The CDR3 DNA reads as TGTGCCAGCAGTTTAGCTCAGCCCCAGCATTTT. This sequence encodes CASSLAQPQHF.